This T cell receptor beta chain was obtained from a study of Graves' ophthalmopathy and Graves' hyperthyroidism. The wider study: The collection of peripheral blood took place at initial diagnosis, before any treatment. Findings and caveats of the study: Sensitivity reached 70.59% and specificity 72% to 80% when the model predicted ophthalmopathy progression. Most thyroid clonotypes expanded beyond 0.001 frequency were also found in blood.

As regards this clonotype: The antigen is unknown. Sequence at one end of the junction differs from germline and may be a read error.

RNA served as the template for amplifying TCR beta CDR3 regions. The first-round RT-PCR employed HTBI primers together with the Qiagen OneStep RT-PCR kit. A multiplex PCR was then performed as the second round. TCRdb re-called the multiplex PCR reads with MiXCR, one entry per CDR3 protein. The sample shows some 750,000 distinct CDR3 sequences, 40% of them seen only once. Certain patients, namely those with other autoimmune diseases, uncontrolled infections, pregnancy or lactation, were excluded. This TCR derives from an adult man with Graves' ophthalmopathy. What was sequenced was peripheral blood.

The CDR3 bases are TGTGTCAGCAGCCCCAGCTTAGGCGAGCAGTACTTC. As protein: CVSSPSLGEQYF. The chain has TRBV25-1 and TRBJ2-7; D is uncertain. Per the germline V gene, CDR1 is MGHDK and CDR2 is SYGVNS. The CDR3 covers 12 residues.